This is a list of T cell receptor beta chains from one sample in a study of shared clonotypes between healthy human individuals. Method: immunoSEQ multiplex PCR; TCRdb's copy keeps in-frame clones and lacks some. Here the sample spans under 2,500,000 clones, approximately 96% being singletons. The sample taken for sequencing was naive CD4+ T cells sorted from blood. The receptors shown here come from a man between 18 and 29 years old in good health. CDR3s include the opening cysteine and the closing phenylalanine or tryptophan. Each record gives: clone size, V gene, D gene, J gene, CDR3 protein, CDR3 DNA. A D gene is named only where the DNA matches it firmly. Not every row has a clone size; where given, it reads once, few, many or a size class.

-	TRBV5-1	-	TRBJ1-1	CASSQLYRDEAFF	TGCGCCAGCAGCCAGTTATACAGGGATGAAGCTTTCTTT
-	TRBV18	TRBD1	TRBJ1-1	CASSGQGMNTEAFF	TGTGCCAGCTCAGGACAGGGGATGAACACTGAAGCTTTCTTT
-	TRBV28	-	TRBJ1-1	CASSPPQGTEAFF	TGTGCCAGCAGCCCCCCACAGGGCACTGAAGCTTTCTTT
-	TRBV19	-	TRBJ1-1	CASSMLTGNTEAFF	TGTGCCAGTAGTATGTTGACGGGAAACACTGAAGCTTTCTTT
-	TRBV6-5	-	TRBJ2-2	CASNNGRKNTGELFF	TGTGCCAGCAATAACGGGAGAAAGAACACCGGGGAGCTGTTTTTT
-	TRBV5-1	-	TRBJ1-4	CASSLNPFSPNEKLFF	TGCGCCAGCAGCTTGAATCCGTTTTCTCCTAATGAAAAACTGTTTTTT
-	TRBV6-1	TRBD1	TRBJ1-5	CASSEAYPGTGIQPQHF	TGTGCCAGCAGTGAAGCGTACCCCGGGACAGGGATACAGCCCCAGCATTTT
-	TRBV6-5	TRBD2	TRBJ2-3	CASSYSRERPDTQYF	TGTGCCAGCAGTTACTCGCGGGAGAGGCCAGATACGCAGTATTTT
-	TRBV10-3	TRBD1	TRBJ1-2	CAISEFRQGDGYTF	TGTGCCATCAGTGAGTTCCGACAGGGTGATGGCTACACCTTC
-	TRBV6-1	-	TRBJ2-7	CASSGTGGYEQYF	TGTGCCAGCAGTGGGACCGGGGGTTACGAGCAGTACTTC
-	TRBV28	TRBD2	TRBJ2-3	CASSSGGTGYDTQYF	TGTGCCAGCAGTTCGGGGGGTACAGGATATGATACGCAGTATTTT
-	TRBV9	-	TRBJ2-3	CASSPRPGRGTDTQYF	TGTGCCAGCAGCCCCCGTCCGGGGCGCGGCACAGATACGCAGTATTTT
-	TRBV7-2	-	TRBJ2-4	CASTADISKNIQYF	TGTGCCAGCACCGCGGACATTAGCAAAAACATTCAGTACTTC
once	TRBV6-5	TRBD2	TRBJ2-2	CASRKGLASTGELFF	TGTGCCAGCAGGAAGGGACTAGCGAGCACCGGGGAGCTGTTTTTT